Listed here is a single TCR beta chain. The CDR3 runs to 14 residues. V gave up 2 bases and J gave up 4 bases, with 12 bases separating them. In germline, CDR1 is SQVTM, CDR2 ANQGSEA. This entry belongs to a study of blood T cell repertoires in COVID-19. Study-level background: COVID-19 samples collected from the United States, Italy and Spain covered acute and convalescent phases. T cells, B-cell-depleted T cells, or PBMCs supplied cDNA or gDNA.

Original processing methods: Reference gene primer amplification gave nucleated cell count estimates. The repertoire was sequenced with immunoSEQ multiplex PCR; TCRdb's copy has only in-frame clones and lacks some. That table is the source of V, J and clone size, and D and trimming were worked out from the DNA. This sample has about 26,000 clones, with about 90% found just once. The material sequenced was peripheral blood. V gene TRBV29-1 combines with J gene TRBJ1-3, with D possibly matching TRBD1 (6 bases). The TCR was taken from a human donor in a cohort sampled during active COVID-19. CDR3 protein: CSVETWDKGNTIYF. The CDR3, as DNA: TGCAGCGTTGAAACGTGGGACAAGGGAAACACCATATATTTT. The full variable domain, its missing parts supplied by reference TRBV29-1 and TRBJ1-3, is SAVISQKPSRDICQRGTSLTIQCQVDSQVTMMFWYRQQPGQSLTLIATANQGSEATYESGFVIDKFPISRPNLTFSTLTVSNMSPEDSSIYLCSVETWDKGNTIYFGEGSWLTVV.